These 13 T cell receptor beta chains share one sample of origin, sequenced in a study of blood T cell repertoires in COVID-19. Sequenced by immunoSEQ multiplex PCR; TCRdb stores in-frame clones only, minus some. This sample has around 300,000 clones, with 65% to 90% found just once. Sequencing input: peripheral blood. The receptor set was obtained from a woman aged 70-85 years with COVID-19, enrolled during active disease.

The chain couples TRBV10-1 to TRBJ2-5; TRBD1 matches at 7 bases. The trim removed 0 bases at V and 4 bases at J, leaving 8 bases unmatched. The length of the CDR3 is 16 residues. Germline V lookup: CDR1 WNHNN, CDR2 SYGVQD (reference sequence). CDR3 nucleotides: TGCGCCAGCAGTGAGTCCGGATACAGGGGCGGAGAGACCCAGTACTTC. It encodes CASSESGYRGGETQYF.

The J gene is TRBJ2-1, the V gene TRBV11-3, with 10 nucleotides matching TRBD1. This CDR3 comprises 15 residues. Unmatched junction bases numbered 7, after V lost 5 bases and J lost 6 bases. Germline V CDR1 and CDR2: SGHNT, YENEEA. CDR3 residues: CASSKTGGYPNEQFF. The CDR3 region has the DNA TGTGCCAGCAGCAAGACAGGGGGCTACCCCAATGAGCAGTTCTTC.

The chain combines TRBV6-5 with TRBJ1-1, with D unclear. The CDR3 spans 15 residues. Germline loops: CDR1 MNHEY, CDR2 SVGAGI. V lost 0 bases to trimming and J lost 1 base, with 9 bases between them. The DNA of the CDR3 is TGTGCCAGCAGTTACTCGAAGGCAGGGAACACTGAAGCTTTCTTT. Encoded protein: CASSYSKAGNTEAFF.

V usage is TRBV11-2 and J usage is TRBJ1-1; the D is unclear. Trimming stripped 0 bases from V and 9 bases from J, with 11 bases between. CDR1 SGHAT and CDR2 FQNNGV come from the germline V gene. This CDR3 has 13 residues. CDR3 nucleotide sequence: TGTGCCAGCAGCTTAGATTTGAGAGGGCAAGCTTTCTTT. Translation: CASSLDLRGQAFF.

The rearrangement joins TRBV30 to TRBJ1-1; D call uncertain. The ends were cut back, 0 bases at V and 6 bases at J, with 17 bases in the middle. The V gene's germline CDR1 is GTSNPN and CDR2 SVGIG (reference sequence). CDR3 size: 15 residues. The CDR3 nucleotides read TGTGCCTGGAGTGTGGGTTCTCCCGCGGCGGCTGAAGCTTTCTTT. This sequence encodes CAWSVGSPAAAEAFF.

This rearrangement joins TRBV7-2 to TRBJ2-1; 7 nucleotides match TRBD1. Unmatched junction bases numbered 0, after V lost 6 bases and J lost 7 bases. Germline-derived CDR1 and CDR2 are SGHTA and FQGNSA. The CDR3 loop spans 11 amino acids. This chain's CDR3 is CASRGQNEQFF. CDR3 DNA: TGTGCCAGCAGGGGACAGAATGAGCAGTTCTTC. The complete variable domain, with remaining parts taken from reference TRBV7-2 and TRBJ2-1, reads GAGVSQSPSNKVTEKGKDVELRCDPISGHTALYWYRQSLGQGLEFLIYFQGNSAPDKSGLPSDRFSAERTGGSVSTLTIQRTQQEDSAVYLCASRGQNEQFFGPGTRLTVL.

The chain has TRBV7-8 and TRBJ1-5; TRBD1 matches 7 bases. Germline assignment: CDR1 SGHVS and CDR2 FQNEAQ. CDR3 size: 17 residues. V gave up 1 base and J gave up 7 bases; unmatched junction bases: 13. The CDR3 bases are TGTGCCAGCAGCTTAGGTCAATCCCTGGCAGGGGGGCAGCCCCAGCATTTT. Residues: CASSLGQSLAGGQPQHF.

The chain couples TRBV7-8 to TRBJ2-1, with 10 bases that match TRBD2. CDR1 is SGHVS and CDR2 is FQNEAQ in the germline V gene. Trimming took 3 bases from V and 5 from J; bases not matched to a gene: 7. The CDR3 totals 16 residues. CDR3 sequence reads: CASSLYSGGFDNEQFF. For the CDR3, the DNA is TGTGCCAGCAGCTTGTATAGCGGGGGGTTCGACAATGAGCAGTTCTTC.

J is TRBJ2-7 and V is TRBV27, with D perhaps matching TRBD2 (6 bases). This CDR3 is 16 amino acids long. Trimming took off 6 bases at V and 7 bases at J, with 25 bases between the two ends. Germline lookup yields CDR1 MNHEY and CDR2 SMNVEV (reference sequence). CDR3 coding DNA: TGTGCCAGCAGACGGGGGACGGGCCCGGTTGGTAATGAGCAGTACTTC. It codes for CASRRGTGPVGNEQYF.

This clone has only one observation. This sequence joins TRBV7-2 and TRBJ1-5; D is perhaps TRBD1 (6 bases). The CDR3 is made up of 15 amino acids. Germline V CDR1 and CDR2: SGHTA, FQGNSA. V was pared by 1 base and J by 6 bases, with 13 bases between. The CDR3, as DNA: TGTGCCAGCAGCTTAGAGGTCAGGGGAAGTCAGCCCCAGCATTTT. Encoded protein: CASSLEVRGSQPQHF.

The J gene is TRBJ2-1, the V gene TRBV2; TRBD2 agrees at 13 bases. The CDR3 extends over 16 amino acids. V was clipped by 5 bases and J by 5 bases; unmatched bases: 6. Germline V gene lookup returns CDR1 SNHLY and CDR2 FYNNEI. DNA for the CDR3: TGTGCCAGCAGTTCCCAGACTAGCGGGGGGAACAATGAGCAGTTCTTC. Translated, it gives CASSSQTSGGNNEQFF.

The CDR3 DNA sequence: TGTGCCAGCAGCGCCCGGAGGACTAGCGTCGATGAGCAGTTCTTC. Protein: CASSARRTSVDEQFF. V usage is TRBV11-3 and J usage is TRBJ2-1; 9 bases map to TRBD2. CDR3 length equals 15 residues. V lost 5 bases to trimming and J lost 8 bases; unmatched junction nucleotides: 10. Germline assignment: CDR1 SGHNT and CDR2 YENEEA.

This chain uses TRBV4-3 with TRBJ2-7; no clear D. The V gene lost 1 base and the J gene lost 1 base, with 11 bases spanning the gap. The CDR3 covers 15 residues. From germline, CDR1 is LGHNA and CDR2 YSLEER. The CDR3 DNA reads TGCGCCAGCAGCCAAGCCGTCCAGGAATCCTACGAGCAGTACTTC. Translation: CASSQAVQESYEQYF.